Following are 23 T cell receptor beta chains from one sample sequenced in a study of control samples from healthy donors and cancer patients. Some clones are missing from TCRdb's copy, which holds only in-frame ones; the method was immunoSEQ multiplex PCR. The repertoire holds about 110,000 clones, with around four fifths as singletons. Sequencing input: blood. The receptor set was obtained from a young man in good health.

The chain uses TRBV5-3 and TRBJ2-5; the D is unclear. TRBV5-3 is noted as an ORF with a role that remains uncertain. This CDR3 is 12 amino acids long. V dropped 5 bases and J dropped 5 bases, with 10 bases sitting between them. The CDR3 reads CARRPGGETQYF. CDR3 nucleotide sequence: TGTGCCAGAAGACCCGGTGGGGAGACCCAGTACTTC.

The rearrangement joins TRBV3-1 (or the pseudogene TRBV3-2) to TRBJ2-2, with D maybe TRBD1 (5 bases). The length of the CDR3 is 14 residues. CDR1 and CDR2 from the germline V gene are LGHDT and YNNKEL (reference sequence). Trimming pared 5 bases from V and 7 bases from J, leaving 14 bases between. CDR3 residues: CASSSAQGYGELFF. In nucleotides, the CDR3 is TGTGCCAGCAGCTCAGCTCAGGGCTACGGGGAGCTGTTTTTT.

The J gene is TRBJ1-3, the V gene TRBV12-3 or TRBV12-4; maybe TRBD1 (5 bases). The CDR3 extends over 13 amino acids. Trimming removed 7 bases at V and 2 bases at J, with 9 bases between. Here the CDR3 reads CASNGGTGNTIYF. In DNA form, the CDR3 reads TGTGCCAGCAATGGGGGAACTGGAAACACCATATATTTT.

The table lists this clone with many counts. The CDR3 DNA sequence: TGTGCCAGCAGCTCAGGGAGAAGGGAGGGAAGCGAGCAGTACTTC. This codes for CASSSGRREGSEQYF. The chain couples TRBV11-2 to TRBJ2-7; 7 nucleotides match TRBD2. V lost 4 bases to trimming and J lost 6 bases; unmatched junction nucleotides: 12. From germline, CDR1 is SGHAT and CDR2 FQNNGV. The CDR3 loop spans 15 amino acids.

This chain links TRBV5-1 with TRBJ1-2; D not resolved. Germline V lookup: CDR1 SGHRS, CDR2 YFSETQ. The CDR3 spans 16 residues. V lost 0 bases and J lost 1, with 13 bases in between. CDR3 sequence reads: CASSLGVQTYNYGYTF. For the CDR3, the DNA is TGCGCCAGCAGCTTGGGGGTCCAGACCTATAACTATGGCTACACCTTC.

CDR3 in amino acids: CASSQEVGQAGYNSPLHF. The CDR3 DNA reads as TGCGCCAGCAGCCAAGAGGTAGGACAGGCCGGTTATAATTCACCCCTCCACTTT. The chain links TRBV4-3 to TRBJ1-6; 7 positions agree with TRBD1. The CDR3 runs to 18 residues. CDR1 LGHNA and CDR2 YSLEER come from the germline V gene. V shed 0 bases, J shed 4 bases, and the junction held 9 bases outside the gene matches.

V gene TRBV6-4 combines with J gene TRBJ2-3, with TRBD2 matching over 11 bases. Per the germline V gene, CDR1 is MRHNA and CDR2 is SNTAGT. This CDR3 comprises 17 residues. V trimming: 10 bases; J trimming: 2 bases; junction bases outside the gene matches: 14. The CDR3 loop reads CATTLAGDRRPTDTQYF. For the CDR3, the DNA is TGTGCCACCACACTAGCGGGGGATCGCCGGCCCACAGATACGCAGTATTTT.

This clone occurred once. This chain joins TRBV6-5 and TRBJ1-6; possibly TRBD1 for D (6 bases). Germline assignment: CDR1 MNHEY and CDR2 SVGAGI. The ends were cut back, 6 bases at V and 11 bases at J, with 17 bases in the middle. CDR3 length equals 14 residues. The CDR3 here is CASRPRGAVTPLHF. The CDR3 nucleotides are TGTGCCAGCAGACCTCGGGGGGCTGTGACACCCCTCCACTTT.

This clone was picked up a small number of times. The chain uses TRBV18 and TRBJ2-3; tentative D call: TRBD2 (5 bases). Looked up from germline, CDR1 is KGHSH and CDR2 is LQKENI. This CDR3 has 15 amino acids. Trimming shortened V by 6 bases and J by 4 bases, and 17 bases separated the two germline ends. DNA for the CDR3: TGTGCCAGCTCGCCTGGAGGTAACGGGGCAGATACGCAGTATTTT. It encodes CASSPGGNGADTQYF. Complete variable domain (other parts from reference TRBV18 and TRBJ2-3): NAGVMQNPRHLVRRRGQEARLRCSPMKGHSHVYWYRQLPEEGLKFMVYLQKENIIDESGMPKERFSAEFPKEGPSILRIQQVVRGDSAAYFCASSPGGNGADTQYFGPGTRLTVL.

This clone was recorded once. The chain employs TRBV6-2 or TRBV6-3 and TRBJ2-5; D uncertain. Germline lookup yields CDR1 MNHEY and CDR2 SVGEGT. V was cut by 5 bases and J by 2 bases, with 18 bases left in between. CDR3 length equals 16 residues. CDR3 nucleotide sequence: TGTGCCAGCAGTCCCCGCTCCGCCGAGTTTCAAGAGACCCAGTACTTC. Its translation is CASSPRSAEFQETQYF.

This chain connects TRBV19 to TRBJ1-1; TRBD1 agrees at 9 bases. The germline V gene encodes CDR1 LNHDA and CDR2 SQIVND (reference sequence). The junction had 16 bases not matched to a gene; V was cut back by 9 bases and J by 5 bases. CDR3 length: 16 amino acids. The CDR3 is CARPGQGFLECTEAFF. CDR3 DNA: TGTGCCAGGCCGGGACAGGGTTTCTTGGAATGTACTGAAGCTTTCTTT.

This clone has more than one count but fewer than ten. This rearrangement joins TRBV7-9 to TRBJ2-7, with 9 bases that match TRBD1. The CDR3 runs to 15 residues. Germline CDR1 and CDR2: SEHNR and FQNEAQ (reference sequence). J was trimmed by 2 bases and V by 5 bases; bases with no gene match: 7. The CDR3 nucleotides are TGTGCCAGCAGCACAGGGGGCTTTGGGGCCTACGAGCAGTACTTC. Translation: CASSTGGFGAYEQYF.

The rearrangement joins TRBV11-2 to TRBJ2-3; D gene unclear. The CDR3 consists of 13 residues. V lost 1 base, J lost 7 bases, and 9 bases lay in between. The V gene's germline CDR1 is SGHAT and CDR2 FQNNGV. CDR3 in amino acids: CASSLAPYNTQYF. The CDR3 coding sequence is TGTGCCAGCAGCTTAGCGCCGTATAATACGCAGTATTTT.

The chain has TRBV24-1 and TRBJ2-5; unclear D gene. V lost 4 bases, J lost 6 bases, and 8 bases lay in between. Germline loops: CDR1 KGHDR, CDR2 SFDVKD. This CDR3 is 12 amino acids long. CDR3 sequence reads: CATSDHWKTQYF. The DNA for the CDR3 is TGTGCCACCAGTGACCACTGGAAGACCCAGTACTTC.

V and J are TRBV4-1 and TRBJ1-2; D may be TRBD1 (6 bases). The CDR3 has 14 residues. V lost 0 bases, J lost 7 bases, and 12 bases lay in between. Germline V gene data show CDR1 as MGHRA and CDR2 as YSYEKL. The CDR3 sequence: CASSQEPGAAGYTF. In DNA form, the CDR3 reads TGCGCCAGCAGCCAAGAACCGGGGGCGGCTGGCTACACCTTC.

The chain combines TRBV9 with TRBJ1-1; TRBD1 might be the D (5 bases). Germline V gene data show CDR1 as SGDLS and CDR2 as YYNGEE. The CDR3 length is 12 residues. V was trimmed by 5 bases and J by 4 bases, leaving 9 bases between them. The CDR3 sequence is CASRRDGTEAFF. CDR3 coding DNA: TGTGCCAGCAGGCGGGACGGCACTGAAGCTTTCTTT.

The V call is TRBV6-5, the J call TRBJ2-5, with D tentatively TRBD1 or TRBD2 (5 bases each). This CDR3 is built from 11 residues. Germline V gene lookup returns CDR1 MNHEY and CDR2 SVGAGI. Trimming cost V 6 bases and J 6 bases, with 8 bases left between them. Written as DNA, the CDR3 is TGTGCCAGCAGGCAGGGACAGACCCAGTACTTC. Its translation: CASRQGQTQYF.

This clone was recorded once. The chain employs TRBV18 and TRBJ1-1; D is uncertain. From germline, CDR1 is KGHSH and CDR2 LQKENI. The V gene lost 2 bases and the J gene lost 7 bases, with 8 bases spanning the gap. The length of the CDR3 is 12 residues. The CDR3: CASSPWEGEAFF. The DNA of the CDR3 is TGTGCCAGCTCACCATGGGAAGGTGAAGCTTTCTTT.

This clone was seen more than once but under ten times. The CDR3 DNA reads TGTGCCAGCAGCTCGGGACAGGGAGTTGGCTACACCTTC. It codes for CASSSGQGVGYTF. The gene calls are TRBV5-4 and TRBJ1-2, with 9 positions matching TRBD1. V dropped 3 bases and J dropped 7; count of bases not matched to a gene: 4. Germline V lookup: CDR1 SGHNT, CDR2 YYREEE (reference sequence). The CDR3 spans 13 residues.

The chain combines TRBV19 with TRBJ1-4; possible D gene TRBD1, 5 bases. This CDR3 spans 15 amino acids. Trimming pared 3 bases from V and 9 bases from J, leaving 17 bases between. Germline V gene lookup returns CDR1 LNHDA and CDR2 SQIVND (reference sequence). CDR3 amino acids: CASSILAGSPQKLFF. The CDR3 DNA reads as TGTGCCAGTAGTATTCTGGCAGGGTCTCCGCAAAAACTGTTTTTT.

V usage is TRBV7-9 and J usage is TRBJ1-2; D gene uncertain. Trimming left V 5 bases short and J 3 bases short, with 13 bases between. CDR3 size: 14 residues. The germline gives CDR1 SEHNR, CDR2 FQNEAQ (reference sequence). This chain's CDR3 is CASSRSGGDYGYTF. As DNA, the CDR3 is TGTGCCAGCAGCCGTTCAGGTGGTGACTATGGCTACACCTTC.

The chain recombines TRBV7-6 with TRBJ1-1, with D tentatively TRBD1 (6 bases). Germline V gene lookup returns CDR1 SGHVS and CDR2 FNYEAQ. V was cut by 5 bases and J by 4 bases, with 23 bases left in between. The CDR3 totals 17 residues. The CDR3 reads CASSPRYRAWQGTEAFF. The DNA of the CDR3 is TGTGCCAGCAGCCCGAGATACAGGGCTTGGCAGGGCACTGAAGCTTTCTTT.

This clone was observed a single time. A read error may produce the germline difference seen at one junction end. The gene calls are TRBV29-1 and TRBJ2-6; maybe TRBD1 (6 bases). The length of the CDR3 is 10 residues. Germline V gives CDR1 SQVTM, CDR2 ANQGSEA. CDR3 DNA sequence: TGCAGCGCCCTACAGGGCTTCGCCTATTTC. It is translated as CSALQGFAYF.